This TCR beta chain was documented in a study of Ad26.COV2.S vaccination and SARS-CoV-2 variants. Study-wide points: Total T cell responses were possibly underestimated by TCR breadth and depth analyses.

CDR1 and CDR2 (germline): DFQATT, SNEGSKA (reference sequence). There are 9 residues in the CDR3. Trimming removed 8 bases at V and 7 bases at J, with 6 bases between. Generated by immunoSEQ multiplex PCR, the TCRdb table keeps only in-frame clones and is missing some. The sample shows 300,000 to 450,000 clones, about 90% of them seen only once. On this clone itself: What it binds is unknown.

The receptor was isolated from a human donor who had recovered from COVID-19. The rearrangement links TRBV20-1 to TRBJ1-5; the D is unclear. The sample was peripheral blood, taken after recovery from COVID-19. The CDR3 is CSLGQPQHF. The CDR3, as DNA: TGCAGTCTAGGACAGCCCCAGCATTTT.